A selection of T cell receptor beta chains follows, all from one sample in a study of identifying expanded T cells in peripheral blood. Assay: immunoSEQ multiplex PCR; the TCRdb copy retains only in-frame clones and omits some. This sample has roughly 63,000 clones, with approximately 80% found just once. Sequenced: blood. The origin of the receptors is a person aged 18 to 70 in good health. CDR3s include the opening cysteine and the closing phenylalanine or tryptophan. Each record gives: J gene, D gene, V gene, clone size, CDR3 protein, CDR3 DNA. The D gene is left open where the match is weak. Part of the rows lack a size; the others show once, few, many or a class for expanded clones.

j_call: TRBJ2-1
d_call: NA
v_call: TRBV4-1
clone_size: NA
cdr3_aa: CASSGGLIYNEQFF
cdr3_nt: TGCGCCAGCAGTGGGGGACTCATTTACAATGAGCAGTTCTTC

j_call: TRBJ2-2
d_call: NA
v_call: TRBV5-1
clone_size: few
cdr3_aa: CASSDVGSRRELFF
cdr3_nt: TGCGCCAGCAGCGACGTGGGGTCCCGGAGGGAGCTGTTTTTT

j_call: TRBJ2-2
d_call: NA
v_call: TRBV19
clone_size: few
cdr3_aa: CASSKSGRTGELFF
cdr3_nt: TGTGCCAGTAGTAAATCGGGCAGGACCGGGGAGCTGTTTTTT

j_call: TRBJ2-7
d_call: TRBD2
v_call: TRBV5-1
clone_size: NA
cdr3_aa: CASSLVAGINYEQYF
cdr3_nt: TGCGCCAGCAGCTTAGTAGCGGGAATAAACTACGAGCAGTACTTC

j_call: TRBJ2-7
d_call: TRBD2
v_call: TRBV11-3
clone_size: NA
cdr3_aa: CASSRAGVTYEQYF
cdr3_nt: TGTGCCAGCAGCAGGGCGGGAGTAACCTACGAGCAGTACTTC

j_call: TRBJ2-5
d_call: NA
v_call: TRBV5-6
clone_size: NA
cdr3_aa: CASSLRVGVRETQYF
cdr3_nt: TGTGCCAGCAGCTTGCGAGTGGGAGTAAGAGAGACCCAGTACTTC

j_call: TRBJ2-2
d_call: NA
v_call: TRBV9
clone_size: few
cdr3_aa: CASSASLAQVNTGELFF
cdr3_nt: TGTGCCAGCAGCGCTTCCCTCGCCCAGGTGAACACCGGGGAGCTGTTTTTT

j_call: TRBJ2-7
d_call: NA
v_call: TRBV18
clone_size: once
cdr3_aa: CASSPLAVGEQYF
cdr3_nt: TGTGCCAGCTCACCACTAGCCGTTGGGGAGCAGTACTTC

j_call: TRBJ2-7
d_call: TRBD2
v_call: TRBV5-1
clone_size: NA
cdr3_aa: CASSWTSGTYEQYF
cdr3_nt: TGCGCCAGCAGCTGGACTAGCGGAACCTACGAGCAGTACTTC

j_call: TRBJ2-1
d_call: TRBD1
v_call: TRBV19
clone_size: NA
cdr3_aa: CASSRQGNSYNEQFF
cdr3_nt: TGTGCCAGTAGTAGACAGGGAAACTCCTACAATGAGCAGTTCTTC

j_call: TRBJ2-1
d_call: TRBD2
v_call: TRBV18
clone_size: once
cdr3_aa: CASSPRTSGSVDEQFF
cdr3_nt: TGTGCCAGCTCACCACGGACTAGCGGGAGCGTCGATGAGCAGTTCTTC

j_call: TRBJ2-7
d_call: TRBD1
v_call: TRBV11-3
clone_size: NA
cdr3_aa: CASSPLPGGYEQYF
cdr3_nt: TGTGCCAGCAGCCCCCTACCAGGGGGATACGAGCAGTACTTC

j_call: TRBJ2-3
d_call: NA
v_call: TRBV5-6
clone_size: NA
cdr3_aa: CASSLKRPSATDTQYF
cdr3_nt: TGTGCCAGCAGCCTCAAAAGGCCTAGCGCCACAGATACGCAGTATTTT

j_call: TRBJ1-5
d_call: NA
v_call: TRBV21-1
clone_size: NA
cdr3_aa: CASSRPGTGGIQPQHF
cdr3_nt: TGTGCCAGCAGCCGACCCGGGACAGGGGGAATTCAGCCCCAGCATTTT

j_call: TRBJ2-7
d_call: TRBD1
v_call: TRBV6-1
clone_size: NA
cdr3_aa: CAIGTGLYEQYF
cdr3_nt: TGTGCCATCGGGACAGGGCTCTACGAGCAGTACTTC

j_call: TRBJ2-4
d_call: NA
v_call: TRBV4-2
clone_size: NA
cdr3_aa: CASSQEGPAPGTRNIQYF
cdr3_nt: TGTGCCAGCAGCCAAGAAGGGCCAGCACCCGGGACGAGAAACATTCAGTACTTC

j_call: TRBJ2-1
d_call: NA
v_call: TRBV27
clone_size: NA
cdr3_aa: CASSLNNEQFF
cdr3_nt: TGTGCCAGCAGTTTGAACAATGAGCAGTTCTTC

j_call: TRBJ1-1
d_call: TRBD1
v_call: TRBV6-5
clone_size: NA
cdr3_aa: CASRRTGSEAFF
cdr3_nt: TGTGCCAGCAGGAGGACAGGGAGTGAAGCTTTCTTT

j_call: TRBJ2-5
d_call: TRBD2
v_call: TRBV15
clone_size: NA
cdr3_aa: CATSILAGGPETQYF
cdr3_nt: TGTGCCACCAGCATACTAGCGGGAGGACCAGAGACCCAGTACTTC

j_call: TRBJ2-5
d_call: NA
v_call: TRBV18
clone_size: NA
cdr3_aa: CASSPPNRNGGTQYF
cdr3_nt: TGTGCCAGCTCACCACCGAATCGGAACGGGGGGACCCAGTACTTC

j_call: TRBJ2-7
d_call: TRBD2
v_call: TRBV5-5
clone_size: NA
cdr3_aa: CASSLSLAGGLLYEQYF
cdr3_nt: TGTGCCAGCAGCTTGAGTCTAGCGGGGGGCTTATTGTACGAGCAGTACTTC

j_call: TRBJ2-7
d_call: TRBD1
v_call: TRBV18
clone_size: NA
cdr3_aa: CASSPTGQDSYEQYF
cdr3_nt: TGTGCCAGCTCACCAACGGGACAGGACTCCTACGAGCAGTACTTC

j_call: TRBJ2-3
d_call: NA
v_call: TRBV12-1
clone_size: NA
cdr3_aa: CARTLGQVGTDTQYF
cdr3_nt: TGTGCCAGGACCTTGGGACAGGTAGGCACAGATACGCAGTATTTT

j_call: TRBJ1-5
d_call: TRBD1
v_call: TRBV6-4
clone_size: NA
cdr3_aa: CASSDLTGVRKSNQPQHF
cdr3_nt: TGTGCCAGCAGTGATCTGACAGGGGTGCGGAAGAGCAATCAGCCCCAGCATTTT

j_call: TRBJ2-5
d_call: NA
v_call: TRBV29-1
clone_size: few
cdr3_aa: CSVEQQGVETQYF
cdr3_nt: TGCAGCGTTGAGCAACAGGGTGTAGAGACCCAGTACTTC

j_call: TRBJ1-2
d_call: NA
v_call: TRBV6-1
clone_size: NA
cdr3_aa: CASSLQAYGYTF
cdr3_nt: TGTGCCAGCAGCCTTCAGGCCTATGGCTACACCTTC

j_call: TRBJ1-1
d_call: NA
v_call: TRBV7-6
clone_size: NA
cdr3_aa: CASSQIPYPPEAFF
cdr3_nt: TGTGCCAGCAGCCAAATACCCTATCCCCCTGAAGCTTTCTTT

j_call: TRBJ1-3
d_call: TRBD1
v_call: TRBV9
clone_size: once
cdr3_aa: CASSAGQGYSGNTIYF
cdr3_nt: TGTGCCAGCAGCGCCGGACAGGGATACTCTGGAAACACCATATATTTT

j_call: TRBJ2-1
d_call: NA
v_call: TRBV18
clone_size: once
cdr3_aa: CASSPSNRRAEQFF
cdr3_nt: TGTGCCAGCTCACCGAGTAACAGGAGGGCTGAGCAGTTCTTC

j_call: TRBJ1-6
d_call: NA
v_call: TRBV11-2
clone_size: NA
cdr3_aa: CASSLVSSPLHF
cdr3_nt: TGTGCCAGCAGCTTAGTCAGTTCACCCCTCCACTTT

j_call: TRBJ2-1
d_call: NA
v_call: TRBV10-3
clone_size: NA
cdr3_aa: CAITETERTEQFF
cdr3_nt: TGTGCCATCACTGAGACAGAGAGGACGGAGCAGTTCTTC

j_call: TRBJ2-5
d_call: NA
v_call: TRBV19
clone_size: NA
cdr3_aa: CASSIDGQETQYF
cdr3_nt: TGTGCCAGTAGTATAGACGGCCAAGAGACCCAGTACTTC

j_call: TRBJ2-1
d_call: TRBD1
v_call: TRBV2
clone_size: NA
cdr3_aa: CASSPRTGSGEQFF
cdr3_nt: TGTGCCAGCAGTCCCAGGACAGGGTCAGGTGAGCAGTTCTTC

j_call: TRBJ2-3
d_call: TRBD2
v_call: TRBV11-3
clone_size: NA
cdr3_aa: CASSPWTSGSTAQYF
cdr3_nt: TGTGCCAGCAGCCCATGGACTAGCGGGAGTACCGCGCAGTATTTT

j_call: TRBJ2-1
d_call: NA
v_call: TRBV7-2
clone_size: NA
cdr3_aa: CASSLEDEQFF
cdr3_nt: TGTGCCAGCAGCTTAGAGGATGAGCAGTTCTTC

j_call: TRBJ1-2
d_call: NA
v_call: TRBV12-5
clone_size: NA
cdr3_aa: CASGLSMGGAGYTF
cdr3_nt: TGTGCTAGTGGTTTGAGTATGGGTGGAGCTGGCTACACCTTC

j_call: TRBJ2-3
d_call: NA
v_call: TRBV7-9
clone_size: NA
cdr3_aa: CASSSLRDTDTQYF
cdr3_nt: TGTGCCAGCAGTTCCTTGAGGGACACAGATACGCAGTATTTT

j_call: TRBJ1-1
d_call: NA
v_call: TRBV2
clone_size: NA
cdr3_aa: CASSNLGGPYEAFF
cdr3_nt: TGTGCCAGCAGCAACCTAGGGGGGCCGTATGAAGCTTTCTTT

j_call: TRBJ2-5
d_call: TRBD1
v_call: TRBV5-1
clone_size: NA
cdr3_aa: CASSYRTGGRETQYF
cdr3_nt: TGCGCCAGCAGCTACCGGACAGGGGGCAGGGAGACCCAGTACTTC

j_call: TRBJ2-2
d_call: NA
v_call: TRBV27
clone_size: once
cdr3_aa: CATRDENTGELFF
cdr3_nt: TGTGCCACCCGGGACGAGAACACCGGGGAGCTGTTTTTT